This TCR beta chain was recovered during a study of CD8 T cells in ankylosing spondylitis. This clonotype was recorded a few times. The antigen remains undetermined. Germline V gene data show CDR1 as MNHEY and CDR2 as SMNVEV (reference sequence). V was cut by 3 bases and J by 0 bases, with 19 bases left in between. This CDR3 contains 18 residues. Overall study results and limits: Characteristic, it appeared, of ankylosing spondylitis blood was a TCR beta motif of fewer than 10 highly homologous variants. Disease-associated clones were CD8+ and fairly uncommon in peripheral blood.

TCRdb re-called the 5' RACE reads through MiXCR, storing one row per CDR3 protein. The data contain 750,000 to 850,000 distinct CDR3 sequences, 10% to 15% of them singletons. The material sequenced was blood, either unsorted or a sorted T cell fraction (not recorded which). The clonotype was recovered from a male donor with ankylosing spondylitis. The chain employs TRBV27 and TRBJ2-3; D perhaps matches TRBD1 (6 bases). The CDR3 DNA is TGTGCCAGCAGTTTCCCAGGGGTGGGTTTACCTAGCACAGATACGCAGTATTTT. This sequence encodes CASSFPGVGLPSTDTQYF.